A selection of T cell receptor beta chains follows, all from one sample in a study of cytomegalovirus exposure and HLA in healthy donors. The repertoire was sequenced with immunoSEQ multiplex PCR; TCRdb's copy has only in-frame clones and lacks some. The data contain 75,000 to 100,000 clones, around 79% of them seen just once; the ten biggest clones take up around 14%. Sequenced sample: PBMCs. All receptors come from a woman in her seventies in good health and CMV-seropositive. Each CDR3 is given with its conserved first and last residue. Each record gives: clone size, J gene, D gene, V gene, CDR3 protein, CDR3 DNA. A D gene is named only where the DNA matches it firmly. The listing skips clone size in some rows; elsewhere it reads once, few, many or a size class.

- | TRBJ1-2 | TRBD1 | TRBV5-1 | CASSWGDRSDGYTF | TGCGCCAGCAGCTGGGGGGACAGGTCCGATGGCTACACCTTC
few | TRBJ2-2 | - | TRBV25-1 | CASRSDRKNTGELFF | TGTGCCAGCAGAAGTGACAGGAAGAACACCGGGGAGCTGTTTTTT
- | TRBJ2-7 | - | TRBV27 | CASSLRDLSYEQYF | TGTGCCAGCAGCCTAAGGGACTTATCCTACGAGCAGTACTTC
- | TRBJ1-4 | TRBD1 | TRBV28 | CASRNNPGQLGEKLFF | TGTGCCAGCAGGAACAACCCGGGACAGTTGGGTGAAAAACTGTTTTTT
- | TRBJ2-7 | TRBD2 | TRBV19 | CASSEASGGYEQYF | TGTGCCAGTAGTGAGGCTAGCGGGGGCTACGAGCAGTACTTC
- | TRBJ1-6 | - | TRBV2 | CASKQLQGNSPLHF | TGTGCCAGCAAGCAGTTACAGGGTAATTCACCCCTCCACTTT
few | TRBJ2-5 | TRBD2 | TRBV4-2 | CASSLGLAGREETQYF | TGTGCCAGCAGCCTAGGACTAGCGGGGAGGGAAGAGACCCAGTACTTC
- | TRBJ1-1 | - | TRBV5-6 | CASSGTGTHTEAFF | TGTGCCAGTAGCGGTACAGGGACGCACACTGAAGCTTTCTTT
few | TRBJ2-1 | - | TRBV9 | CASSVAAYNEQFF | TGTGCCAGCAGCGTAGCTGCCTACAATGAGCAGTTCTTC
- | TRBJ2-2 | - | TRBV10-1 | CASSEPRSGSQNTGELFF | TGCGCCAGCAGTGAGCCCCGGTCAGGGTCCCAGAACACCGGGGAGCTGTTTTTT
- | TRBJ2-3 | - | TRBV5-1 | CASSAQTGPDTQYF | TGCGCCAGCAGCGCTCAGACAGGTCCAGATACGCAGTATTTT
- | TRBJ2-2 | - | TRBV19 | CASSIDGAGNPGELFF | TGTGCCAGTAGTATAGATGGGGCAGGGAACCCCGGGGAGCTGTTTTTT
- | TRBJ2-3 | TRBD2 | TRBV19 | CASSLGLAADTQYF | TGTGCCAGTAGTCTCGGACTAGCCGCAGATACGCAGTATTTT
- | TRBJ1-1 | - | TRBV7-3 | CASSPHMNTEAFF | TGTGCCAGCAGCCCCCACATGAACACTGAAGCTTTCTTT
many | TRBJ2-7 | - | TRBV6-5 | CASSYGWATAYEQYF | TGTGCCAGCAGTTACGGCTGGGCCACCGCCTACGAGCAGTACTTC
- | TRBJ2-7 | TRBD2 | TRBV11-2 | CASSFSSGGDSYEQYF | TGTGCCAGCAGCTTCTCTAGCGGGGGTGACTCCTACGAGCAGTACTTC
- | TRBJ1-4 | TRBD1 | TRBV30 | CAWRGTGSNEKLFF | TGTGCCTGGAGAGGGACAGGATCGAATGAAAAACTGTTTTTT
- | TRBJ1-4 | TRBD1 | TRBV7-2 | CASSFDRGNEKLFF | TGTGCCAGCAGCTTCGACAGGGGTAATGAAAAACTGTTTTTT
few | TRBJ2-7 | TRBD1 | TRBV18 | CASSPPGTGTGAYEQYF | TGTGCCAGCTCACCCCCCGGCACCGGGACAGGGGCATACGAGCAGTACTTC
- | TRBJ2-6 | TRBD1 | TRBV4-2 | CASSQEGGTASSGANVLTF | TGTGCCAGCAGCCAAGAAGGGGGCACAGCCTCCTCTGGGGCCAACGTCCTGACTTTC
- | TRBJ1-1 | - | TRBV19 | CASSIDPDLNTEAFF | TGTGCCAGTAGTATAGATCCAGATCTGAACACTGAAGCTTTCTTT
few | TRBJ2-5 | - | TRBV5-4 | CASSWGGAGVMETQYF | TGTGCCAGCAGCTGGGGGGGGGCGGGAGTCATGGAGACCCAGTACTTC
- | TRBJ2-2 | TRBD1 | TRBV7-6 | CASSLGTGGAHGELFF | TGTGCCAGCAGCTTAGGGACAGGAGGCGCCCACGGGGAGCTGTTTTTT